This record concerns one T cell receptor beta chain sequence. At one end, the junction sequence differs from germline, possibly due to a read error. Sample-barcoded 5' priming and a J-beta primer mix drove a second PCR of roughly 7 to 11 cycles. Via MiXCR, TCRdb re-called the 5' RACE reads, giving one row per CDR3 protein. The top ten clones hold more than 8.5% of a sample with some 890,000 distinct CDR3 sequences, under 35% of them seen once. This sample is part of a study of blood T cells in healthy people across ages. A further study also used this sample, focusing on T cells of mothers and their children.

The sequence was collected from a woman in her 40s in good health. Sequenced: blood.

CDR3 bases: TGTGCCAGCGGCTTTCCGGGACGAGTTGAAAAACTGTTTTTT. As protein: CASGFPGRVEKLFF. The J gene is TRBJ1-4, the V gene TRBV7-2; possibly TRBD1 for D (5 bases). The CDR3 is 14 residues long. Germline V lookup: CDR1 SGHTA, CDR2 FQGNSA. Filled out from reference TRBV7-2 and TRBJ1-4, the complete variable domain reads GAGVSQSPSNKVTEKGKDVELRCDPISGHTALYWYRQSLGQGLEFLIYFQGNSAPDKSGLPSDRFSAERTGGSVSTLTIQRTQQEDSAVYLCASGFPGRVEKLFFGSGTQLSVL.